This TCR beta chain was recovered during a study of blood T cell repertoires in COVID-19. Turning to the study itself: PBMCs, B-cell-depleted T cells, or T cells provided the cDNA or gDNA that made up the material.

How the authors handled the data: Reference gene primer amplification gave nucleated cell count estimates. Sequenced by immunoSEQ multiplex PCR; TCRdb stores in-frame clones only, minus some. Clone size and V and J calls were adopted from that table, with D and trimming inferred from the DNA. Of fewer than 350,000 clones listed, 85% were seen once; the top ten hold about 2.3%. Germline loops: CDR1 SGDLS, CDR2 YYNGEE. Trimming removed 0 bases from V and 3 bases from J, with 12 bases in between. This CDR3 spans 15 amino acids. The clonotype comes from a woman in her 50s who had recovered from COVID-19. Sequences were obtained from PBMCs or T cells enriched from blood (not recorded which). The chain couples TRBV9 to TRBJ2-5, with TRBD1 as a possible D gene (6 bases). CDR3 DNA: TGTGCCAGCAGCGTAGTTGGTTCAGGGGAAGAGACCCAGTACTTC. Its protein is CASSVVGSGEETQYF.